The 17 T cell receptor beta chains in this list originate from one sample, sequenced in a study of blood T cells in healthy people across ages. Primed by a sample-barcoded 5' primer and a J-beta primer mix, a second PCR proceeded for about 6 to 11 cycles. MiXCR, applied by TCRdb to the 5' RACE reads, yields one record per CDR3 protein. The repertoire has about 810,000 distinct CDR3 sequences, 36% of them found once; the top ten carry approximately 13%. The specimen was blood. Receptors were obtained from a man younger than 35 in good health.

The DNA of the CDR3 is TGTGCCAGCACAGCGCAGGGACCCATGTATTCACCCCTCCACTTT. Protein sequence: CASTAQGPMYSPLHF. V gene TRBV12-3 or TRBV12-4 combines with J gene TRBJ1-6; D possibly corresponds to TRBD1 (5 bases). The germline V and J ends were trimmed by 7 bases and 8 bases, with 18 bases remaining between them. CDR3 length: 15 residues.

The chain combines TRBV6-5 with TRBJ1-6; D remains ambiguous. Germline V CDR1 and CDR2: MNHEY, SVGAGI. Trimming removed 2 bases at V and 6 bases at J, with 11 bases between. The CDR3 is 15 amino acids. CDR3 sequence reads: CASSYESAINSPLHF. In DNA form, the CDR3 reads TGTGCCAGCAGTTACGAGTCGGCCATTAATTCACCCCTCCACTTT.

This clonotype was picked up many times. The chain links TRBV6-6 to TRBJ1-4; D call uncertain. The CDR3 has 13 residues. V was cut by 2 bases and J by 6 bases, with 7 bases left in between. Germline V lookup: CDR1 MNHNY, CDR2 SVGAGI (reference sequence). In DNA, the CDR3 is TGTGCCAGCAGTTACGCGGCAGATGAAAAACTGTTTTTT. This translates into CASSYAADEKLFF.

This clonotype was observed many times. This chain joins TRBV7-2 and TRBJ1-2, with D perhaps matching TRBD1 (5 bases). This CDR3 has 15 amino acids. Deletions cut 0 bases from V and 4 bases from J, with 12 bases between. From germline, CDR1 is SGHTA and CDR2 FQGNSA. The CDR3 protein is CASSLAYGGSYGYTF. DNA for the CDR3: TGTGCCAGCAGCTTAGCGTATGGGGGGAGCTATGGCTACACCTTC. The variable domain in full, completed from reference TRBV7-2 and TRBJ1-2, reads GAGVSQSPSNKVTEKGKDVELRCDPISGHTALYWYRQSLGQGLEFLIYFQGNSAPDKSGLPSDRFSAERTGGSVSTLTIQRTQQEDSAVYLCASSLAYGGSYGYTFGSGTRLTVV.

To note about this clonotype: The junction shows a germline mismatch at one end, possibly a read error. The gene calls are TRBV7-7 and TRBJ1-1, with D tentatively TRBD1 (5 bases). Germline V gene data show CDR1 as SSHAT and CDR2 as FNYEAQ (reference sequence). The CDR3 has 17 amino acids. CDR3 loop: CASSSGPMGEVQSEAFF. CDR3 sequence (DNA): TGTGCTAGCAGCTCTGGCCCAATGGGGGAGGTACAGTCTGAAGCTTTCTTT.

In this sample, this clonotype turned up a few times. The V call is TRBV7-2, the J call TRBJ1-1; 7 positions agree with TRBD1. The CDR3 consists of 15 residues. Germline V gene data show CDR1 as SGHTA and CDR2 as FQGNSA. V shed 5 bases and J 5 bases; nucleotides not matched to a gene: 11. CDR3 bases: TGTGCCAGCAGCCACCCGAAGACAGGGTGGACTGAAGCTTTCTTT. It translates to CASSHPKTGWTEAFF.

The V call is TRBV27, the J call TRBJ2-2; no clear D. The CDR3 consists of 15 residues. Germline CDR1 reads MNHEY; CDR2 reads SMNVEV (reference sequence). V lost 2 bases, J lost 5 bases, and 12 bases lay in between. CDR3 amino acids: CASSLRQAKTGELFF. In nucleotides, the CDR3 is TGTGCCAGCAGTTTACGGCAGGCTAAGACCGGGGAGCTGTTTTTT.

This clonotype turned up a few times. This sequence joins TRBV5-1 and TRBJ2-6, with a possible D match to TRBD1 (5 bases). This CDR3 has 16 amino acids. Deletions cut 2 bases from V and 2 bases from J, with 11 bases between. Per the germline V gene, CDR1 is SGHRS and CDR2 is YFSETQ. CDR3 protein: CASSLTTDPGANVLTF. Here the CDR3 DNA reads TGCGCCAGCAGCTTAACGACAGATCCTGGGGCCAACGTCCTGACTTTC.

This clonotype appeared many times. The rearrangement uses TRBV5-1 and TRBJ2-3; no firm D call. The germline V and J ends were trimmed by 2 bases and 5 bases, with 9 bases remaining between them. Germline V gene data show CDR1 as SGHRS and CDR2 as YFSETQ. This CDR3 comprises 13 residues. CDR3 sequence reads: CASSLRPGDTQYF. The CDR3 nucleotides are TGCGCCAGCAGCTTACGGCCTGGAGATACGCAGTATTTT.

This clonotype was observed a handful of times. The chain recombines TRBV20-1 with TRBJ1-5, with unresolved D. CDR1 and CDR2 from the germline V gene are DFQATT and SNEGSKA (reference sequence). The CDR3 sequence is 14 residues long. Trimming took 6 bases from V and 0 from J, leaving 12 bases between them. This CDR3 reads CSAKGETSNQPQHF. The DNA of the CDR3 is TGCAGTGCCAAAGGAGAAACTAGCAATCAGCCCCAGCATTTT.

This clonotype was observed at least ten times. One junction end does not reproduce the germline sequence, and a read error may be involved. The rearrangement joins TRBV3-1 to TRBJ2-3; 7 nucleotides align to TRBD1. The CDR3 has 13 amino acids. CDR1 and CDR2 (germline): LGHDT, YNNKEL (reference sequence). The CDR3 sequence: CASSQDRADTQYF. In DNA, the CDR3 is TGCGCCAGCAGCCAAGACAGGGCAGATACGCAGTATTTT.

The genes are TRBV21-1 and TRBJ1-4; the D call in the table, TRBD1, was not verified against the DNA. TRBV21-1 counts as a pseudogene. CDR3 length: 15 residues. CDR3 DNA sequence: TGTGCCAGCCCTAAACAGGGGCAGGGTAGTGAAAAACTGTTTTTT. Translated, it gives CASPKQGQGSEKLFF.

The rearrangement uses TRBV4-2 and TRBJ2-3; 7 bases are shared with TRBD2. Unmatched junction bases numbered 4, after V lost 1 base and J lost 0 bases. Per germline, CDR1 LGHNA and CDR2 YNFKEQ. The CDR3 is made up of 16 amino acids. DNA of the CDR3: TGTGCCAGCAGCCAAGGCTCGCGGGGGAGCACAGATACGCAGTATTTT. This translates into CASSQGSRGSTDTQYF.

Turning to this clonotype: A much larger clonotype is one base distant, so this may be a read error. The chain recombines TRBV20-1 with TRBJ2-1; 8 nucleotides align to TRBD1. The closer fit of TRBJ2-7 to the DNA end suggests the J call may be wrong. Germline V gene data show CDR1 as DFQATT and CDR2 as SNEGSKA (reference sequence). The CDR3 totals 14 residues. In DNA, the CDR3 is TGCAGTGCTAGACGGGGGACAGGTTACAATGAGCAGTACTTC. The encoded protein is CSARRGTGYNEQYF.

Worth noting for this clonotype: The CDR3 end shows no conserved phenylalanine or tryptophan, and so a read error is likely. The limits of the CDR3 on the DNA are not certain, so only TCRdb's listed CDR3 is given. V gene TRBV5-1 combines with J gene TRBJ2-3. The CDR3 extends over 12 residues, inclusive of both ends. The germline V gene encodes CDR1 SGHRS and CDR2 YFSETQ. The CDR3 protein is CASSASTDTQPV.

Comment on this clonotype: One base away lies a much larger clone, so this may be a sequencing read error. This sequence joins TRBV4-1 and TRBJ2-5, with TRBD2 matching over 12 bases. The CDR3 covers 17 residues. CDR1 MGHRA and CDR2 YSYEKL come from the germline V gene. The CDR3 DNA reads TGCGCCAGCTGCCAAGATTGGCTAGCGGGGGGGTGGAATGAGCAGTACTTC. Encoded protein: CASCQDWLAGGWNEQYF.

A few counts support this clonotype. V and J are TRBV7-3 and TRBJ1-6; D is uncertain. Germline lookup yields CDR1 SGHTA and CDR2 FQGTGA. The V gene lost 1 base and the J gene lost 7 bases, with 11 bases spanning the gap. The CDR3 extends over 15 amino acids. The CDR3 DNA follows: TGTGCCAGCAGCTTAAATTCGATAGGGAATTCACCCCTCCACTTT. This gives the protein CASSLNSIGNSPLHF.